This T cell receptor (beta chain) was identified during a study of cytomegalovirus exposure and HLA in healthy donors (dated by TCRdb to 2017 to 2019). The study in broad terms: An earlier analysis of more than 550 of the donors reported about 260 Gb of sequence data and 95 million to 130 million unique TCR beta sequences obtained from 180 million or so T cells. All discovery cohort repertoires had been generated using a single sequencing platform. High-throughput TCR immunosequencing, statistical association of individual TCRs with disease status, and machine learning were combined to predict cytomegalovirus infection status. Roughly 5 DR-DQ haplotypes were treated as single units for association and clustering because of strong linkage in the cohort. In an earlier analysis of a few hundred of the donors, high-throughput TCR beta sequencing was used to judge whether each TCR beta V gene segment behaved as functional or pseudogenic. Roughly 300 gigabases of sequencing data and approximately 85 million unique TCR sequences were included in an early release covering 550 to 800 HLA-typed donors. The study used immunosequencing to profile the T cell repertoires of approximately 650 subjects and linked those repertoires to cytomegalovirus serostatus. Donor age, sex, ethnicity and CMV serostatus were compiled alongside the repertoire data. Among the roughly 400 genotyped donors, about 85% belonged to the genetic ancestry cluster associated with self-reported Caucasian donors. Typing coverage varied by locus: roughly 629-640 donors for A, B, C, DRB1 and DQB1; approximately 500 for DQA1; some 610 for DPA1; fewer than 480 for DPB1. A separate validation cohort of roughly 120 different subjects was used in addition to the 666-subject first cohort. The study aimed to test whether cataloging public T cell receptors could reveal signatures of past pathogen exposure. In a later analysis, previously published TCR beta repertoires from about 670 donors were re-analyzed and high-resolution HLA genotyping was added so that TCR occurrence patterns could be studied. A later genetic analysis took genome-wide SNP genotypes for 398 of the 666 donors and used that subset as a discovery cohort. Rather than drawing on any new phenotypic data, the later analysis identified candidate immune exposures from TCR beta sequences and the way those sequences occurred across donors. HLA typing included class I and class II loci at four-digit resolution. On average, roughly 240,000 unique TCR beta nucleotide sequences were sequenced per donor among 398 genotyped donors of the cohort, with roughly 18% of those sequences being non-productive.

Overall study results and their limits: An earlier analysis of roughly 570 of the donors showed that most TCR beta V segments appeared in productive rearrangements either about 87% or about 30% of the time, which broadly matched IMGT annotations. V-gene and J-gene trimming of TCR beta chains was associated with a missense DCLRE1C variant in a later genetic analysis, and the association was replicated in an independent cohort. The authors suggested that the approach could potentially be extended to other disease states and immunological phenotypes. When HLA alleles, especially DR and DQ, strongly co-occurred, attributing TCR associations to individual alleles was difficult. The cohort was sequenced for TCR beta chains only, and without alpha or paired-chain data the features that could be detected were limited. Sequencing depth was assumed to be roughly uniform across donors in the presence/absence analyses, though that assumption may not hold. In the study, roughly 160 TCR beta chains were listed as associated with cytomegalovirus. A later analysis found that TCR association rates varied across HLA loci, with DRB1 alleles showing the most associated TCRs and HLA-C alleles the fewest. Specific HLA alleles were associated with over 15,000 TCR beta sequences at a false discovery rate of 0.05 in a later analysis. Roughly 15 rarely observed V segments, including chromosome 9 orphons, were excluded from the earlier analysis of 550 to 700 of the donors because counts were too low. A few of the identified cytomegalovirus-associated TCR beta chains were confirmed in vitro to be specific for cytomegalovirus antigens. Cytomegalovirus status was reported to be diagnosed by the classifier with high specificity and sensitivity in both the original and validation cohorts. CMV serostatus was the only immune exposure information available for the cohort. In a later analysis, most CMV-associated TCR beta chains were found to appear HLA-restricted, with HLA associations seemingly driven largely by CMV exposure. Most TCR sequences were observed very rarely across donors, whereas some public TCRs were present in many individuals. Because the 87-base-pair reads could not distinguish some IMGT-functional V segments, including TRBV6-2 and TRBV6-3, those segments were excluded. Because HLA typing was missing for some donors at each locus, association tests included only the typed subset. Correlated functional status among segregating V segments might reflect linkage disequilibrium, but an unknown experimental factor could not be ruled out. The sequencing pipeline was judged likely to have produced a cluster of highly shared sequence variants as a technical artifact. Compared with equally common non-associated chains, HLA-associated TCR beta chains in a later analysis were more clonally expanded and had lower generation probabilities. In a later genetic analysis, fewer N-insertions in productive TCRs were reported among donors in an Asian-associated ancestry cluster than the roughly 700-donor mean. Several of the top co-occurrence clusters appeared to be linked to parvovirus B19, influenza, CMV and Epstein-Barr virus, according to a later analysis. A further reported finding was that TCR beta sequences accurately predicted the HLA-A and HLA-B alleles for most subjects in the first cohort.

About this clone itself: What this receptor recognizes is not known. Within one base of it there is no much larger clone, and no base qualities were kept.

In total, roughly 670 healthy bone marrow donors made up the cohort. At the time of sampling, every cohort member was nominally healthy, though immune exposures that went unrecorded were likely present. The donor was CMV seronegative and belonged to the group of 352 seronegative cohort members. A peripheral blood sample was provided by each donor, and peripheral blood mononuclear cells were used for TCR beta sequencing. Genomic DNA extraction from the blood cell samples was performed with the Qiagen DNeasy Blood Extraction Kit. Library generation was performed with the immunoSEQ multiplex PCR assay. The multiplex PCR relied on a mix of 60 forward primers for TCR Vbeta segments and 13 reverse primers for TCR Jbeta segments. The CDR3 region of rearranged TCR beta genes was amplified from genomic DNA with a multiplex PCR assay. The amplified TCR beta libraries were sequenced on the Illumina HiSeq System as 87-base-pair reads. The source study handled its data this way. Across the 500 to 750 repertoires, a later analysis counted about 81 million unique TCR beta chains, approximately 10 million of which were shared by at least two donors. A nearest-neighbor algorithm error-corrected the raw reads and collapsed the reads into unique sequences, merging closely related sequences to remove PCR and sequencing errors. To assign V, D and J gene segments, CDR3 sequences were aligned to IMGT reference sequences. For a sequence to be retained, a match of at least six nucleotides to both a V gene segment and a J gene segment was required. Rearrangements were called productive when the CDR3 lacked stop codons and stayed in frame with V and J; all others were non-productive. Following IMGT convention, CDR3 was defined as the stretch from the second conserved V-encoded cysteine up to the conserved J-encoded phenylalanine. The earlier analysis of 450 to 750 of the donors excluded any sequence lacking an unambiguous match to a single V gene segment. An earlier analysis of about 590 of the donors classified V segments as functional when productive rearrangements were above 56.7% and as segregating when the standard deviation between donors was above 5%. A statistical classification framework was built to diagnose cytomegalovirus status from the catalog of TCR beta chain sequences. V and J gene assignment, in a later analysis, came from comparing TCR nucleotide sequences with IMGT/GENE-DB human TR gene sequences. In a later analysis, CDR3 sequences and most-parsimonious VDJ recombination scenarios were assigned using the TCRdist pipeline. In a later analysis, each TCR beta chain was defined by its CDR3 amino acid sequence together with its V-gene family, and reads without a unique V-gene family were excluded. A later analysis removed several hundred highly shared, low-generation-probability nucleotide sequences to deal with suspected cross-contamination and a sequencing artifact. For each public chain, a later analysis derived a clonal expansion index from normalized ranks of inferred template counts within each repertoire. Generation probabilities in a later analysis came from a VDJ recombination model fitted to out-of-frame rearrangements, and those results were checked against IGoR. A later analysis scored TCR-TCR, TCR-HLA and TCR-CMV co-occurrence with hypergeometric tests, applying a repertoire-size bias correction to TCR pairs. In a later analysis, false discovery rates were estimated by permuting HLA or CMV assignments 20 times. A later analysis grouped co-occurring TCRs with DBSCAN, adding TCRdist sequence similarity when clustering within HLA-allele-positive subsets. For co-occurrence clustering, repertoires with fewer than 30,000 or more than 120,000 public chains were excluded, along with a handful of repertoires with anomalous nucleotide sharing. Drawn from immuneACCESS, this table holds only the in-frame rearrangements with V and J called that TCRdb kept. Clones are partly lost; checked studies trace under half to an unresolved V gene and leave the rest unexplained. V, J and clone size derive from that table, while D and trimming were established from the DNA sequence. The sample includes about 150,000 clones, with under 90% observed a single time. The ten biggest clones cover 2% to 2.5% of the sample.

The CDR3, from cysteine to phenylalanine, totals 13 residues. This entry keeps only the CDR3 DNA: 39 bases, framed from base 1. From a lookup of the germline V gene (reference sequence), CDR1 and CDR2 are SEHNR and FQNEAQ. Trimming accounts for 8 bases at V and 7 bases at J, while the number of junction bases matched to no gene is 8. The receptor was isolated from a boy younger than 10 in good health and CMV-seronegative. Sequenced sample: PBMCs. Recombination linked TRBV7-9 to TRBJ1-2; 9 of the junction bases match TRBD1. CDR3 reads: CASVRRDRVGYTF. In nucleotide form, the sequence is TGTGCCAGCGTCCGCCGGGACAGGGTTGGCTACACCTTC.